Shown below are 14 T cell receptor beta chains from a single sample sequenced in a study of cytomegalovirus exposure and HLA in healthy donors. Clones were sequenced by immunoSEQ multiplex PCR, and TCRdb holds only the in-frame ones, with some missing. The sample carries more than 250,000 clones, 86% recorded once. Sequencing was performed on PBMCs. Receptor source: a woman aged 18 to 35 in good health and CMV-seronegative.

The chain has TRBV6-6 and TRBJ1-2; a possible D gene is TRBD1 (5 bases). CDR3 length: 13 residues. Trimming stripped 9 bases from V and 4 bases from J, with 15 bases between. Germline values: CDR1 MNHNY, CDR2 SVGAGI (reference sequence). The CDR3 region has the DNA TGTGCCAGTCTCCGGGGGGTTGGCTATGGCTACACCTTC. Its translation: CASLRGVGYGYTF.

This chain joins TRBV27 and TRBJ2-1; TRBD2 matches 9 bases. Germline V gene data show CDR1 as MNHEY and CDR2 as SMNVEV (reference sequence). With 5 bases clipped from V and 6 bases from J, the junction kept 17 bases outside the gene matches. The CDR3 totals 18 residues. The CDR3 bases are TGTGCCAGCAGTCCGACGACGAGGGGACTAGCATTTGGCAATGAGCAGTTCTTC. It specifies CASSPTTRGLAFGNEQFF.

This clone was detected once. The chain uses TRBV5-1 and TRBJ2-1; 7 nucleotides match TRBD2. Germline V CDR1 and CDR2: SGHRS, YFSETQ. The CDR3 sequence is 17 residues long. The V gene end was trimmed by 2 bases and the J gene end by 4 bases; junction bases not matched to a gene: 12. CDR3 nucleotides: TGCGCCAGCAGCTTTGACGGACGGGGGGAGTCGTACAATGAGCAGTTCTTC. This gives the protein CASSFDGRGESYNEQFF.

This clone was detected once. The V gene is TRBV4-3, the J gene TRBJ2-7; the D gene is possibly TRBD2 (6 bases). The CDR3 is 15 amino acids. The V gene's germline CDR1 is LGHNA and CDR2 YSLEER. V shed 0 bases and J shed 3 bases, with 12 bases lying between them. The DNA of the CDR3 is TGCGCCAGCAGCCAAGATTACGCCGGGAGCTACGAGCAGTACTTC. This translates into CASSQDYAGSYEQYF.

V usage is TRBV5-1 and J usage is TRBJ2-4; 7 nucleotides line up with TRBD2. Germline-derived CDR1 and CDR2 are SGHRS and YFSETQ. CDR3 size: 14 residues. The V segment lost 4 bases and the J segment 7 bases; nucleotides outside the gene matches: 8. DNA of the CDR3: TGCGCCAGCAGCCTCGGGGGGTCCACGAACATTCAGTACTTC. Encoded protein: CASSLGGSTNIQYF. The variable domain in full, completed from reference TRBV5-1 and TRBJ2-4, reads KAGVTQTPRYLIKTRGQQVTLSCSPISGHRSVSWYQQTPGQGLQFLFEYFSETQRNKGNFPGRFSGRQFSNSRSEMNVSTLELGDSALYLCASSLGGSTNIQYFGAGTRLSVL.

The DNA of the CDR3 is TGTGCCGCCGGGACTACAGCTGTCTACAATGAGCAGTTCTTC. Its protein is CAAGTTAVYNEQFF. V gene TRBV10-3 combines with J gene TRBJ2-1; TRBD2 agrees at 7 bases. The trim removed 11 bases at V and 3 bases at J, leaving 10 bases unmatched. The CDR3 runs 14 residues. Germline V CDR1 and CDR2: ENHRY, SYGVKD.

The gene calls are TRBV28 and TRBJ1-5, with D tentatively TRBD1 (5 bases). V shed 4 bases and J shed 3 bases, with 16 bases lying between them. The germline V gene encodes CDR1 MDHEN and CDR2 SYDVKM. The CDR3 is 16 residues long. Written as DNA, the CDR3 is TGTGCCAGCAGTTCCAATCCGACAGACTTCAATCAGCCCCAGCATTTT. This gives the protein CASSSNPTDFNQPQHF.

For this clone: The sample holds other DNA sequences that translate to the same CDR3. The rearrangement links TRBV7-2 to TRBJ2-3, with 8 positions matching TRBD2. CDR3 size: 15 residues. Trimming took 1 base from V and 3 from J; bases not matched to a gene: 3. Germline CDR1 reads SGHTA; CDR2 reads FQGNSA. The CDR3 bases are TGTGCCAGCAGCTTAGGGGGCGGGAGGACAGATACGCAGTATTTT. This sequence encodes CASSLGGGRTDTQYF.

The CDR3 bases are TGTGCCAGCAGCTTAGGGGGCAGTAACTATGGCTACACCTTC. Its protein product is CASSLGGSNYGYTF. This sequence joins TRBV7-2 and TRBJ1-2; the D gene is possibly TRBD1 (5 bases). In germline, CDR1 is SGHTA, CDR2 FQGNSA. The ends were cut back, 1 base at V and 1 base at J, with 7 bases in the middle. The CDR3 is 14 residues long.

V usage is TRBV6-5 and J usage is TRBJ2-1, with D uncertain. Looked up from germline, CDR1 is MNHEY and CDR2 is SVGAGI. The CDR3 extends over 14 amino acids. V lost 6 bases and J lost 8, with 17 bases in between. CDR3 nucleotide sequence: TGTGCCAGCAGAGACAACCCGATCTTGCATGAGCAGTTCTTC. Its protein product is CASRDNPILHEQFF.

V usage is TRBV5-1 and J usage is TRBJ2-1, with a weak D call TRBD2 (5 bases). CDR1 is SGHRS and CDR2 is YFSETQ in the germline V gene. Trimming left V 0 bases short and J 8 bases short, with 15 bases between. The CDR3 has 15 residues. The CDR3 DNA follows: TGCGCCAGCAGCTTGGCCTGGCGGAGAGGGCATGAGCAGTTCTTC. Protein sequence: CASSLAWRRGHEQFF.

This clone has only a few counts. This rearrangement joins TRBV18 to TRBJ2-2; 8 nucleotides agree with TRBD1. Germline CDR1 is KGHSH and CDR2 is LQKENI. After removal of 0 bases from V and 4 bases from J, the junction contained 7 bases not matched to a gene. The CDR3 extends over 17 amino acids. The CDR3 loop reads CASSPPSGGLGTGELFF. The CDR3 DNA is TGTGCCAGCTCACCACCGTCAGGGGGCCTGGGCACCGGGGAGCTGTTTTTT.

V usage is TRBV27 and J usage is TRBJ2-1, with TRBD2 matching 9 bases. The V gene end was trimmed by 8 bases and the J gene end by 7 bases; junction bases not matched to a gene: 6. Germline V gene lookup returns CDR1 MNHEY and CDR2 SMNVEV (reference sequence). The CDR3 runs to 13 residues. CDR3 nucleotide sequence: TGTGCCAGCGAAGGGACTAGCAGAAATGAGCAGTTCTTC. Translating it yields CASEGTSRNEQFF.

The CDR3 protein is CASGPWAGNQPQHF. The CDR3 DNA reads TGTGCCAGCGGCCCCTGGGCCGGCAATCAGCCCCAGCATTTT. The J gene is TRBJ1-5, the V gene TRBV27; D uncertain. V lost 8 bases and J 2 bases, leaving 13 bases between the germline ends. This CDR3 region has 14 residues. The germline V gene has CDR1 MNHEY and CDR2 SMNVEV (reference sequence).